Sequencing of this T cell receptor (beta chain) was carried out in a study of T cells in tuberculosis. The wider study: This South African cohort compared adolescents with or without latent tuberculosis against adults with active tuberculosis. Study-wide findings and caveats: GMM-specific TCRs were nearer to active tuberculosis alpha repertoires, suggesting expansion. Active tuberculosis patients had shorter CDR3-alpha; the beta difference was nonsignificant.

Profiling relied on immunoSEQ multiplex PCR, and the TCRdb table lists in-frame clones only, not all of them. The sample contains 25,000 to 40,000 clones, less than 95% of which appear only once. As to this clone: Its target is unknown.

The CDR3 runs 17 residues. Trimming cost V 2 bases and J 0 bases; bases outside gene matches: 7. Germline-derived CDR1 and CDR2 are MNHNS and SASEGT. The clonotype originates from a donor between 5 and 29 years old with latent tuberculosis or without tuberculosis infection. Some clones in this sample may be carry-over from other donors' samples. The V gene is TRBV6-1, the J gene TRBJ2-3; 8 bases fit TRBD2. What was sequenced was PBMCs. The CDR3 bases are TGTGCCAGCAGTGAAAGTGGCGGGGGGATAAGCACAGATACGCAGTATTTT. Translating gives CASSESGGGISTDTQYF.